This T cell receptor (beta chain) was retrieved from a study of CD8+CD57+ T cells in acquired aplastic anemia. Study-wide points: No significant difference in CD8+ Simpson's diversity was found between patients and controls. Researchers report that twenty-nine CD8+ CDR3 sequences appeared in both patients and controls.

This clonotype was counted ten times or more. Its antigen is undetermined. The TCR beta profiling, which covered VDJ combination and CDR3 sequence, was carried out using genomic DNA as the template. TCRdb independently ran MiXCR on the reads; one entry per CDR3 protein. The sample lists about 160,000 distinct CDR3 sequences; roughly 47% were seen once. Germline V gene lookup returns CDR1 MNHNS and CDR2 SASEGT. This CDR3 contains 14 residues. V lost 7 bases, J lost 3 bases, and 12 bases lay in between. This receptor was obtained from a human donor in good health. Sequencing used sorted CD4+, CD8+, or CD8+CD57+ T cells (not recorded which) from PBMCs. This rearrangement joins TRBV6-1 to TRBJ2-2; D perhaps matches TRBD1 (5 bases). In DNA, the CDR3 is TGTGCCAGCAATGACTGGGGCTACACCGGGGAGCTGTTTTTT. This codes for CASNDWGYTGELFF.